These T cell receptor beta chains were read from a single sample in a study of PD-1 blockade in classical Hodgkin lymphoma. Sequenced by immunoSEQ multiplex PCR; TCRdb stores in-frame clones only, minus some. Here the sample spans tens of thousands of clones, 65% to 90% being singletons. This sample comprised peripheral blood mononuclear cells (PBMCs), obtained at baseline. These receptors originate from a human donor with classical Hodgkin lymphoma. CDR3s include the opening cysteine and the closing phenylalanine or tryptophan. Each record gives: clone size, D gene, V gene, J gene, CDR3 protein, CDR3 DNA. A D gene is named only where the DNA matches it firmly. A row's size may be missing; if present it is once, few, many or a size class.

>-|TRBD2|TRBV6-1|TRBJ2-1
CASISGGYYNEQFF
TGTGCCAGCATCAGCGGGGGCTACTACAATGAGCAGTTCTTC
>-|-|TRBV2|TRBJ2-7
CASLRDFNYEQYF
TGTGCCAGCCTTCGGGACTTCAACTACGAGCAGTACTTC
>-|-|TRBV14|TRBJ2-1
CASSPVSSYNEQFF
TGTGCCAGCAGCCCCGTCAGCTCCTACAATGAGCAGTTCTTC
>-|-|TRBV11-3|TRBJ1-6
CASSLVRAVPPSYNSPLHF
TGTGCCAGCAGCTTAGTCAGGGCCGTACCGCCATCCTATAATTCACCCCTCCACTTT
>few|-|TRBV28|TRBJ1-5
CASRGSSNQPQHF
TGTGCCAGCAGGGGCAGTAGCAATCAGCCCCAGCATTTT
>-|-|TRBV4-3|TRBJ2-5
CASSQGEGETQYF
TGCGCCAGCAGCCAAGGGGAAGGGGAGACCCAGTACTTC
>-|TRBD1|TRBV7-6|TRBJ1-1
CASSLETGRNTEAFF
TGTGCCAGCAGCTTAGAGACAGGGCGGAACACTGAAGCTTTCTTT
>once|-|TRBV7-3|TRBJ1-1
CASSLDGLTEAFF
TGTGCCAGCAGCCTGGACGGTCTTACTGAAGCTTTCTTT
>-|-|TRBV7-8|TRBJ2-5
CASSLRPRGETQYF
TGTGCCAGCAGCTTACGTCCCAGGGGAGAGACCCAGTACTTC
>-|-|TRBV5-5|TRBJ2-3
CASTGLNTDTQYF
TGTGCCAGCACGGGGCTTAACACAGATACGCAGTATTTT
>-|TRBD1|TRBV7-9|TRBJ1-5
CASSLGTGTQPQHF
TGTGCCAGCAGCTTGGGGACAGGGACTCAGCCCCAGCATTTT
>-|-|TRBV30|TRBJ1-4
CAWSRNEKLFF
TGTGCCTGGAGCAGGAATGAAAAACTGTTTTTT
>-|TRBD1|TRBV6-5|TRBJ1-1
CASSRQGARTEAFF
TGTGCCAGCAGTCGGCAGGGGGCGCGAACTGAAGCTTTCTTT
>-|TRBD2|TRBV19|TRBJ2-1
CASSQRTSGNNEQFF
TGTGCCAGTAGTCAAAGGACTAGCGGAAACAATGAGCAGTTCTTC
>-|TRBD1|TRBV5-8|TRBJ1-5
CASSLAQGVGQPQHF
TGTGCCAGCAGCTTGGCTCAGGGGGTAGGTCAGCCCCAGCATTTT
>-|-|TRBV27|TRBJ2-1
CASSPYPYNEQFF
TGTGCCAGCAGTCCATACCCCTACAATGAGCAGTTCTTC
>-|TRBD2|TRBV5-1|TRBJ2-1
CASSDTLGTSGDYNEQFF
TGCGCCAGCAGCGATACTCTAGGGACTAGCGGGGACTACAATGAGCAGTTCTTC
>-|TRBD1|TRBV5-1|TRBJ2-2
CASSSGGWDTGELFF
TGCGCCAGCAGCTCAGGGGGTTGGGACACCGGGGAGCTGTTTTTT
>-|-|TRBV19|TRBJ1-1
CASSPYSTLNTEAFF
TGTGCCAGTAGTCCCTACAGTACCCTGAACACTGAAGCTTTCTTT
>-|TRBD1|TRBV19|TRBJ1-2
CASSTYGQGVNYGYTF
TGTGCCAGTAGTACCTACGGACAGGGGGTTAACTATGGCTACACCTTC
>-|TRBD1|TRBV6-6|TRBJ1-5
CASSIAQGVQPQHF
TGTGCCAGCAGTATCGCACAGGGGGTTCAGCCCCAGCATTTT
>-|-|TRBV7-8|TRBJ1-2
CASSGGGPIYGYTF
TGTGCCAGCAGCGGAGGGGGACCGATCTATGGCTACACCTTC
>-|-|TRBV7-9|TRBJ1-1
CASSWEYRGTEAFF
TGTGCCAGCAGCTGGGAGTACCGGGGCACTGAAGCTTTCTTT
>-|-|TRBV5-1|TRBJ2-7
CASSWDHYEQYF
TGCGCCAGCAGCTGGGATCACTACGAGCAGTACTTC
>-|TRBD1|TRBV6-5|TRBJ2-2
CASRIQGVTGELFF
TGTGCCAGCAGAATCCAGGGGGTAACCGGGGAGCTGTTTTTT
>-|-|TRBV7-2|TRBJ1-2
CASSPEFVGGYTF
TGTGCCAGCAGCCCAGAGTTTGTGGGCGGCTACACCTTC
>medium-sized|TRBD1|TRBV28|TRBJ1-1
CASRSWGQGRTEAFF
TGTGCCAGCAGGTCGTGGGGACAGGGTAGGACTGAAGCTTTCTTT
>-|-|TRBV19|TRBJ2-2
CASSWRQDHSNTGELFF
TGTGCCAGTAGTTGGAGACAGGACCACTCGAACACCGGGGAGCTGTTTTTT
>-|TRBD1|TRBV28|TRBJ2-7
CASRRQGGNEQYF
TGTGCCAGCAGAAGACAGGGTGGGAACGAGCAGTACTTC
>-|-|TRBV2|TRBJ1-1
CASSPGALGRTEAFF
TGTGCCAGCAGCCCAGGGGCCTTAGGCCGCACTGAAGCTTTCTTT
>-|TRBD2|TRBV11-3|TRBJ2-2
CASQAGGATGELFF
TGTGCCAGCCAGGCGGGAGGTGCCACCGGGGAGCTGTTTTTT
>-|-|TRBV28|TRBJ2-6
CASSPTSSGANVLTF
TGTGCCAGCAGTCCCACGAGCTCTGGGGCCAACGTCCTGACTTTC
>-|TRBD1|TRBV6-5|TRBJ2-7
CASIGTGSYEQYF
TGTGCCAGCATAGGGACAGGGTCCTACGAGCAGTACTTC
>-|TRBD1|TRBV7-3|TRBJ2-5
CASSPVTGGSETQYF
TGTGCCAGCAGCCCGGTCACAGGGGGGTCAGAGACCCAGTACTTC
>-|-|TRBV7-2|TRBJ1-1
CASSFQPVNTEAFF
TGTGCCAGCAGCTTCCAACCGGTGAACACTGAAGCTTTCTTT
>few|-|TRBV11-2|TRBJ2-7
CASSLSGAQSYEQYF
TGTGCCAGCAGCCTTAGCGGAGCCCAATCCTACGAGCAGTACTTC
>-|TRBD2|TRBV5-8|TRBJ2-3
CASSKNERTSGLYTQYF
TGTGCCAGCAGCAAGAACGAAAGGACTAGCGGGCTGTATACGCAGTATTTT
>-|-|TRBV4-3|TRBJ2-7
CASSPSAFYEQYF
TGCGCCAGCAGCCCTAGCGCATTTTACGAGCAGTACTTC
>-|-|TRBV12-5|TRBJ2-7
CASGFYPSYEQYF
TGTGCTAGTGGTTTTTACCCGTCCTACGAGCAGTACTTC
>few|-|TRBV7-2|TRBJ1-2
CASSLSGVFYGYTF
TGTGCCAGCAGCCTCTCGGGAGTTTTCTATGGCTACACCTTC
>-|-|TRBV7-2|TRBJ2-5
CASSWFETQYF
TGTGCCAGCAGCTGGTTCGAGACCCAGTACTTC
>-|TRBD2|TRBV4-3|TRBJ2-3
CASSQVAGGRQSTDTQYF
TGCGCCAGCAGCCAAGTAGCGGGGGGAAGACAGAGCACAGATACGCAGTATTTT
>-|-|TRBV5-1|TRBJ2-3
CASRKQVSTDTQYF
TGCGCCAGCAGGAAACAGGTTAGCACAGATACGCAGTATTTT
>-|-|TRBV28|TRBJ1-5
CASSLPLGGFSNQPQHF
TGTGCCAGCAGTTTACCACTGGGGGGATTTAGCAATCAGCCCCAGCATTTT
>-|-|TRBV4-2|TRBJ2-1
CASSQDTSVNEQFF
TGTGCCAGCAGCCAAGATACCAGCGTCAATGAGCAGTTCTTC